This T cell receptor (beta chain) was sequenced during a study of regulatory T cells. Study-level points and caveats: Hydrophobic residues at CDR3 positions 6 and 7 were enriched in conventional CD4+ T cells of CD3G-deficient patients. Skewed V and J usage and few unique V-J pairs marked patient repertoires, most in Tregs.

The CDR3 runs 17 residues. Germline assignment: CDR1 SGHRS and CDR2 YFSETQ. Trimming removed 4 bases from V and 0 bases from J, with 17 bases in between. Details on this clone: What it recognizes is unknown.

Patients aged 2 to 39 years had fewer naive and more memory CD4+ and CD8+ T cells. Amplification used 52 TRBV primers and 13 TRBJ primers. Assay used: immunoSEQ multiplex PCR; TCRdb lists only in-frame clones, some missing. The table records some 30,000 clones, about 94% of them present only once. The sequencing sample was made of conventional CD4+ T cells sorted from blood. This receptor was identified in a child aged 2-9 years with CD3G deficiency. The gene calls are TRBV5-1 and TRBJ2-1, with D perhaps matching TRBD2 (6 bases). The CDR3 is CASSPRDSRSSYNEQFF. DNA for the CDR3: TGCGCCAGCAGCCCCCGGGACTCCCGGAGCTCCTACAATGAGCAGTTCTTC.